The TCR beta chain described here comes from a study of blood T cell repertoires in COVID-19. Study details: COVID-19 samples collected from the United States, Italy and Spain covered acute and convalescent phases. T cells, B-cell-depleted T cells, or PBMCs supplied cDNA or gDNA.

Original handling: Estimation of nucleated cell counts was performed using reference gene primer amplification. The assay was immunoSEQ multiplex PCR, and TCRdb's table has in-frame clones only and misses some. The DNA gave D and trimming, while V, J and clone size come from that table. The sample contains about 50,000 clones, 65% to 85% of which appear only once. The receptor was derived from a man aged 70 or older with active COVID-19. The sample was peripheral blood.

The CDR3 coding sequence is TGTGCCAGCAACCGACAGGGTGAAACTAATGAAAAACTGTTTTTT. Translating gives CASNRQGETNEKLFF. The chain combines TRBV2 with TRBJ1-4, with 7 bases lining up with TRBD1. Per germline, CDR1 SNHLY and CDR2 FYNNEI. With 7 bases clipped from V and 1 base from J, the junction kept 6 bases outside the gene matches. The CDR3 totals 15 residues.